This T cell receptor beta chain was identified in a study of blood T cell repertoires in COVID-19. Whole-study context: Donors in the United States, Italy and Spain gave samples during acute or convalescent COVID-19.

V dropped 4 bases and J dropped 5; count of bases not matched to a gene: 6. Per the germline V gene, CDR1 is SGHRS and CDR2 is YFSETQ. CDR3 length equals 16 residues. Clones were sequenced by immunoSEQ multiplex PCR, and TCRdb holds only the in-frame ones, with some missing. The sample consists of fewer than 300,000 clones, 82% of them appearing once. Input material: peripheral blood. The chain has TRBV5-1 and TRBJ2-5; 15 bases align to TRBD2. This clonotype originated in a young woman with acute or convalescent COVID-19. The CDR3 DNA reads as TGCGCCAGCAGCGGGGGGACTAGCGGGAGGAGCGAGACCCAGTACTTC. It is translated as CASSGGTSGRSETQYF.